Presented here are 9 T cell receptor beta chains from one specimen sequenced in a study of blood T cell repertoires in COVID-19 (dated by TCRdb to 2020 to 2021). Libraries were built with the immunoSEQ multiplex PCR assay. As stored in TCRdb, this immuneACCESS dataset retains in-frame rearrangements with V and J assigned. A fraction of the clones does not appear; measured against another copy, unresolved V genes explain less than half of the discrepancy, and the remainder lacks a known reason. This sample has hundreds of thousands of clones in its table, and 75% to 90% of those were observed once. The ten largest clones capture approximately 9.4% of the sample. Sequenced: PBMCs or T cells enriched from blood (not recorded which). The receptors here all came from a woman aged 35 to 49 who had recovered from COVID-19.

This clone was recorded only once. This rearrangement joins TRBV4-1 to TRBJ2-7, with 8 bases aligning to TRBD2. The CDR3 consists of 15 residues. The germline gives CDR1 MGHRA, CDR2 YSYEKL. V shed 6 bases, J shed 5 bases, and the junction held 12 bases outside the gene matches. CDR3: CASSQNIAGPNEQYF. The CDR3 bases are TGCGCCAGCAGTCAAAACATAGCGGGGCCGAACGAGCAGTACTTC.

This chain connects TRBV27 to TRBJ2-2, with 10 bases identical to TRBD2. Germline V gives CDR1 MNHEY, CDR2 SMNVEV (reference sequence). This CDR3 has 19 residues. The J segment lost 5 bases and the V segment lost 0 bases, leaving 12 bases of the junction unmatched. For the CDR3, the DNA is TGTGCCAGCAGTTTATCACGCCGGTATCTAGCGGGGGATACCGGGGAGCTGTTTTTT. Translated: CASSLSRRYLAGDTGELFF.

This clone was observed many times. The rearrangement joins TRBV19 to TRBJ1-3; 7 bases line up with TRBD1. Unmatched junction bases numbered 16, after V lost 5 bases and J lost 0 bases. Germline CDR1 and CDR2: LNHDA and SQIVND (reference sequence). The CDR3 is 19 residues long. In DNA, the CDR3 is TGTGCCAGTAGTCCATTCACAGGGGCCCTGATCGGCTCTGGAAACACCATATATTTT. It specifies CASSPFTGALIGSGNTIYF.

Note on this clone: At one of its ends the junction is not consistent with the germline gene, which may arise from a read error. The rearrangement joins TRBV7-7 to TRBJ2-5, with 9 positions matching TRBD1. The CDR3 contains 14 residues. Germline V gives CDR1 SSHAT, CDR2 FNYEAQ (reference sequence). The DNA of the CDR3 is TGTGCTAGCAGCAAAGACAGGGGGGCGGAGACCCAGTACTTC. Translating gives CASSKDRGAETQYF. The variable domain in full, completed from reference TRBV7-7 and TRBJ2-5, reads GAGVSQSPRYKVTKRGQDVTLRCDPISSHATLYWYQQALGQGPEFLTYFNYEAQPDKSGLPSDRFSAERPEGSISTLTIQRTEQRDSAMYRCASSKDRGAETQYFGPGTRLLVL.

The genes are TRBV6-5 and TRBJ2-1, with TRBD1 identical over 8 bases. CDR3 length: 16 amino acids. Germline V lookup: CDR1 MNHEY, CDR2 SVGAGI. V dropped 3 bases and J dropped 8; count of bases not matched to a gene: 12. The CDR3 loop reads CASSYRNWQGADEQFF. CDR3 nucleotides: TGTGCCAGCAGTTATCGAAATTGGCAGGGGGCGGATGAGCAGTTCTTC.

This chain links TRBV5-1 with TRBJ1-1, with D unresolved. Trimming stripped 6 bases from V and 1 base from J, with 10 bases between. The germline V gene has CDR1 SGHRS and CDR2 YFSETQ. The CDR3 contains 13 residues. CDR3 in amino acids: CASTDTENTEAFF. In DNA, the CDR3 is TGCGCCAGCACCGATACAGAGAACACTGAAGCTTTCTTT.

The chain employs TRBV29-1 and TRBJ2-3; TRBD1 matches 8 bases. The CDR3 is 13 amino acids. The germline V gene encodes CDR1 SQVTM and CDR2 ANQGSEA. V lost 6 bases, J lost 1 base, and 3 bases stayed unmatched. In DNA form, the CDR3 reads TGCAGCGTCCAGACAGGGGGCACAGATACGCAGTATTTT. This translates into CSVQTGGTDTQYF.

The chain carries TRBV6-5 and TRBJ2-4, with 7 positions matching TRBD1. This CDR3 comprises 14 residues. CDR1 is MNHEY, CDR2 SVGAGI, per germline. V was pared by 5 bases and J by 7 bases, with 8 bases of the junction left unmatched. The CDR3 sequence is CASSPPTGTNIQYF. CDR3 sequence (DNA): TGTGCCAGCAGTCCGCCGACAGGGACGAACATTCAGTACTTC.

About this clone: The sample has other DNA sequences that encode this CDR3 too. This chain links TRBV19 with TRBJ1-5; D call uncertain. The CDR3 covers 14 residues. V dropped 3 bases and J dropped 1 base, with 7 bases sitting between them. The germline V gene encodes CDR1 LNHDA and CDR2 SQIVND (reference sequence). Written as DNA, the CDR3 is TGTGCCAGTAGTATTGGCCACAGCAATCAGCCCCAGCATTTT. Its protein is CASSIGHSNQPQHF. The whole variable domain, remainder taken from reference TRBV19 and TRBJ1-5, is DGGITQSPKYLFRKEGQNVTLSCEQNLNHDAMYWYRQDPGQGLRLIYYSQIVNDFQKGDIAEGYSVSREKKESFPLTVTSAQKNPTAFYLCASSIGHSNQPQHFGDGTRLSIL.